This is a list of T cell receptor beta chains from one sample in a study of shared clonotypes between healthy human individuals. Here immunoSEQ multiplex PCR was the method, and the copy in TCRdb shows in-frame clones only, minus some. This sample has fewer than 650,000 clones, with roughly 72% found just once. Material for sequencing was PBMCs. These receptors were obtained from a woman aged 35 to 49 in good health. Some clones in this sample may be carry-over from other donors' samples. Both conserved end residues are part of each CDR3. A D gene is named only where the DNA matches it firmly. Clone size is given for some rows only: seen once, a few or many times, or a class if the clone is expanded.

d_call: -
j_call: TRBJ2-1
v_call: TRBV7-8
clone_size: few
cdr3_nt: TGTGCCAGCACCAATACTCGTATCGGTGCCAATGAGCAGTTCTTC
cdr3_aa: CASTNTRIGANEQFF

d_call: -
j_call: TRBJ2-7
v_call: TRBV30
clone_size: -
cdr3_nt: TGTGCCTGTGGTAGGTCCTACGAGCAGTACTTC
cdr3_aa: CACGRSYEQYF

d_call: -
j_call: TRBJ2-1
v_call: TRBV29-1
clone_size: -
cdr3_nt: TGCAGCGGCCCAGAGGCTAGCCGGGAGCAGTTCTTC
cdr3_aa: CSGPEASREQFF

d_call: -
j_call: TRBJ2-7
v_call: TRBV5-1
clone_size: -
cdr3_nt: TGCGCCAGCCGACAGGATCCCTACGAGCAGTACTTC
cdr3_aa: CASRQDPYEQYF

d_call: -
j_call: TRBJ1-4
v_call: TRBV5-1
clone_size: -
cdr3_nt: TGCGCCAGTTCCGGGGCGGGAGCAACTAATGAAAAACTGTTTTTT
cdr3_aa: CASSGAGATNEKLFF

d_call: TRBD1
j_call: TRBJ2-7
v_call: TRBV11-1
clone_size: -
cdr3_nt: TGTGCCAGCAGCTTAATCGGGACAGGGGGAAGCTCCTACGAGCAGTACTTC
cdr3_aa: CASSLIGTGGSSYEQYF

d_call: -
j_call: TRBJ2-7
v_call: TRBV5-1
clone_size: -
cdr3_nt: TGCGCCAGCAGTGACCTAGCTAACTACAACGAGCAGTACTTC
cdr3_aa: CASSDLANYNEQYF

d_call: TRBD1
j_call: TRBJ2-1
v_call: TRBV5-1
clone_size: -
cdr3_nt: TGCGCCAGCAGCGTGGCAGGACAGGGGACGTATGAGCAGTTCTTC
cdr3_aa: CASSVAGQGTYEQFF

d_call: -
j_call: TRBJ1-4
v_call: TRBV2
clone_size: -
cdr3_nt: TGTGCCAGCATCCTCCAGGGGACCACGGGTGAAAAACTGTTTTTT
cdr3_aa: CASILQGTTGEKLFF

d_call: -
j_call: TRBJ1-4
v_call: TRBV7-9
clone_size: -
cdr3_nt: TGTGCCAGCAGCTTCGGGACTGCGTTGCGCGAAAAACTGTTTTTT
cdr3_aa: CASSFGTALREKLFF

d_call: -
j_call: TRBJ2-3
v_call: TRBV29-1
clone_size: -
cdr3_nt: TGCAGCGTTGTGAGAGCGGATACGCAGTATTTT
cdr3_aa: CSVVRADTQYF

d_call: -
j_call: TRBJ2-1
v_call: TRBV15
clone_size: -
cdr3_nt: TGTGCCACCAGCAGCTATTCTAGGGACAATGAGCAGTTCTTC
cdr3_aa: CATSSYSRDNEQFF

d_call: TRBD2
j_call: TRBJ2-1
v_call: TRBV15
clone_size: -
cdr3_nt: TGTGCCACCAGCAGGCCGGGACTAGCGGGAAATGAGCAGTTCTTC
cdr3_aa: CATSRPGLAGNEQFF

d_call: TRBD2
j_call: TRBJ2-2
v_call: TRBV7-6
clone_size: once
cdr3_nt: TGTGCCAGCAGCTTAGCTAGCGGGAGTGTCGGGGAGCTGTTTTTT
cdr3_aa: CASSLASGSVGELFF

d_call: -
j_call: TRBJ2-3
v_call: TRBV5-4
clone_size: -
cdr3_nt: TGTGCCAGCAGCCTGGGGGGCGGCAGGGCTCCCACAGATACGCAGTATTTT
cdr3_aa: CASSLGGGRAPTDTQYF

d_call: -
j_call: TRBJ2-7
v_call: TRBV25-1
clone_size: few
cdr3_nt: TGTGCCATCTTCAGGGGACGAGAGTACGAGCAGTACTTC
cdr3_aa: CAIFRGREYEQYF

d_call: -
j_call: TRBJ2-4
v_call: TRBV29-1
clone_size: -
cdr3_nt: TGCAGCGTTAGGGCCTCCTCGGGCTCCAAAAACATTCAGTACTTC
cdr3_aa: CSVRASSGSKNIQYF

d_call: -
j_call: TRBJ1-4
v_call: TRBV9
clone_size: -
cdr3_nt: TGTGCCAGCAGCGCCCGGGACGATGAAAAACTGTTTTTT
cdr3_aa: CASSARDDEKLFF

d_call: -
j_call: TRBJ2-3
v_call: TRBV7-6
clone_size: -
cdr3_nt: TGTGCCAGCAGCTTATGGGGCAGCCGCACAGATACGCAGTATTTT
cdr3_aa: CASSLWGSRTDTQYF

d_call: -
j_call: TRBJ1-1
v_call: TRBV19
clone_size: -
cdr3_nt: TGTGCCAGTAGTAATACAGGGTTGGCCACTGAAGCTTTCTTT
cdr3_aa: CASSNTGLATEAFF

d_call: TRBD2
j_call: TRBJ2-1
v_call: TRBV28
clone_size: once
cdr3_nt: TGTGCCAGCAGGCCTCGGGGCGGGAGTCTTGGTGAGCAGTTCTTC
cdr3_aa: CASRPRGGSLGEQFF

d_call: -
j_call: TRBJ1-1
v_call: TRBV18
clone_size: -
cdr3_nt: TGTGCCAGCTCCCCACGGGTCGGGGGACCCTACTCTGAAGCTTTCTTT
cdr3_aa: CASSPRVGGPYSEAFF

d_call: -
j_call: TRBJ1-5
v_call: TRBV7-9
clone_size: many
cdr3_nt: TGTGCCAGCAGCTTAGCGGGGGGGGAGAATCAGCCCCAGCATTTT
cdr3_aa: CASSLAGGENQPQHF

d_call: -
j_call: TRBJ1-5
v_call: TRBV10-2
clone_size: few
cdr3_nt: TGCGCCAGCAGTCCGGGGGATGGTCAGCCCCAGCATTTT
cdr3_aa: CASSPGDGQPQHF

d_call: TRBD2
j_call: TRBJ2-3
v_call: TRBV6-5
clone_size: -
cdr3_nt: TGTGCCAGCAGTGGATTAGCGGGATCCCCAGATACGCAGTATTTT
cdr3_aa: CASSGLAGSPDTQYF

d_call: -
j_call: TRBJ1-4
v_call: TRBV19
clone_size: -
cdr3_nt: TGTGCCAGTTCGCGCTCCAATTCCTTCGATGAAAAACTGTTTTTT
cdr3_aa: CASSRSNSFDEKLFF

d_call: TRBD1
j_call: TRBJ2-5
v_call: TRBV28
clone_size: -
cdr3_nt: TGTGCCAGCAGTCCAAGGGGGCGTGTGACCCAGTACTTC
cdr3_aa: CASSPRGRVTQYF

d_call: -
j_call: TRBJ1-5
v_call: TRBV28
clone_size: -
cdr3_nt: TGTGCCAGCAGTCCCACGGGCCGACTCAATCAGCCCCAGCATTTT
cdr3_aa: CASSPTGRLNQPQHF

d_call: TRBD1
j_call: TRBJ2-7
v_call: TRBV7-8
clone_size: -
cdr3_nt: TGTGCCAGCAGCCCCCGCAACCCGGGACAGGGCTACGAGCAGTACTTC
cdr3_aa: CASSPRNPGQGYEQYF

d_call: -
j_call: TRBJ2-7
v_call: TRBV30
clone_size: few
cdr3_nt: TGTGCCTGGAGCCAAGACAGCGAGCAGTACTTC
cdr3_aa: CAWSQDSEQYF

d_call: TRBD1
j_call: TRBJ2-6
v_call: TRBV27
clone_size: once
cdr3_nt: TGTGCCAGCAGTCTTCTCGGACAGGGTGTCCTCGGTGGGGCCAACGTCCTGACTTTC
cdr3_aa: CASSLLGQGVLGGANVLTF

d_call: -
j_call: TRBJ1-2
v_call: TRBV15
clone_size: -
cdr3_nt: TGTGCCACCAGCCCGAGGGGAGCAGGGAGGTATGGCTACACCTTC
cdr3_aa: CATSPRGAGRYGYTF

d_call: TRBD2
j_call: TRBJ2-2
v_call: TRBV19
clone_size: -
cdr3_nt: TGTGCCAGTAGTCCACTAGCGGGAAACACCGGGGAGCTGTTTTTT
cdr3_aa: CASSPLAGNTGELFF

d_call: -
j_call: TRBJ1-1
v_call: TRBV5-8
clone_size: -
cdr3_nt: TGTGCCAGCAGTAAACGCGGGGGCTCGAACACTGAAGCTTTCTTT
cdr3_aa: CASSKRGGSNTEAFF

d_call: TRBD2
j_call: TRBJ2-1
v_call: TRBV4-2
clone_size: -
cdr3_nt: TGTGCCAGCAGCCGGGGGGGAGGGATGGACGATGAGCAGTTCTTC
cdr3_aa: CASSRGGGMDDEQFF

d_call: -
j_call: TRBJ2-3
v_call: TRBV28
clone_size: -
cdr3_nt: TGTGCCAGCAGTTTATCCCGGGACACCCGCACAGATACGCAGTATTTT
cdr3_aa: CASSLSRDTRTDTQYF

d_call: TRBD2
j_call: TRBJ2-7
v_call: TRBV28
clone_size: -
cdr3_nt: TGTGCCAGCAATGGCGGGACTAGCTCCTACGAGCAGTACTTC
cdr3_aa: CASNGGTSSYEQYF

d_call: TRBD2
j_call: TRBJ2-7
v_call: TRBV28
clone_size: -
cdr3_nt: TGTGCCAGCAGTTTATTCCCCCCGCGGGAGGGTGAAGAGCAGTACTTC
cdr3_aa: CASSLFPPREGEEQYF

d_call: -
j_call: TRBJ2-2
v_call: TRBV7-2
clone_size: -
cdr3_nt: TGTGCTTCCCGGGTTGGAGTTTCTCCCGGGGAGCTGTTTTTT
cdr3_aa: CASRVGVSPGELFF

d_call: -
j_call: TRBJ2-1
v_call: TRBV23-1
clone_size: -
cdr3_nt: TGCGCCAGCAGTCAATCCGTCCGGCAAACTTACAATGAGCAGTTCTTC
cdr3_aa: CASSQSVRQTYNEQFF

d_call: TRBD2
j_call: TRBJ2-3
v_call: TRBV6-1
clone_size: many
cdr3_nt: TGTGCCAGCAGTGTGGCTAGCGGGAGGTACACAGATACGCAGTATTTT
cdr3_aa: CASSVASGRYTDTQYF

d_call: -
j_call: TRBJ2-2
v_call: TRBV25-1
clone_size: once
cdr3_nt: TGTGCCAGCAGTGATTCGCGACAGATTAACACCGGGGAGCTGTTTTTT
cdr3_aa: CASSDSRQINTGELFF

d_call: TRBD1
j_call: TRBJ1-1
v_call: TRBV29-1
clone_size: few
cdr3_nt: TGCAGCGTTGAAGGACAGGGGGCGAGGACTGAAGCTTTCTTT
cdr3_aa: CSVEGQGARTEAFF

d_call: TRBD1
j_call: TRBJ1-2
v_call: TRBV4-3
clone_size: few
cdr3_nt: TGCGCCAGCAGCCAAGAAGGGGGCTCAGGGCGCTATGGCTACACCTTC
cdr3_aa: CASSQEGGSGRYGYTF

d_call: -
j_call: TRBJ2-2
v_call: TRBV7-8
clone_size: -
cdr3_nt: TGTGCCAGCAGCTACCTATTAATATCCGGGGAGCTGTTTTTT
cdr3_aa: CASSYLLISGELFF

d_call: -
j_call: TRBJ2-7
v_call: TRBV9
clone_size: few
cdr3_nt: TGTGCCAGCAGCCCCCGGGGGGCAGTCATGACCTACGAGCAGTACTTC
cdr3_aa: CASSPRGAVMTYEQYF